This TCR beta chain comes out of a study of neoadjuvant nivolumab and ipilimumab in lung cancer. Overall study context: Patients got nivolumab 3 mg/kg on days 1, 15 and 29; combination added ipilimumab 1 mg/kg day 1.

This CDR3 is 14 amino acids long. V lost 8 bases and J lost 0, with 12 bases in between. CDR1 and CDR2 from the germline V gene are KGHSH and LQKENI. In the case of this clone: Its antigen is currently unknown.

Clones were read by immunoSEQ multiplex PCR, and TCRdb kept only the in-frame ones, dropping some. The sample contains 39,000 or so clones, about 88% of which appear only once. Whole-study findings and limits: Pretherapy blood TCR richness correlated positively with resected tumor richness.

This clonotype originated in an adult with non-small cell lung cancer. Here the sequenced sample was peripheral blood, taken before neoadjuvant nivolumab, alone or with ipilimumab. The chain employs TRBV18 and TRBJ2-3, with TRBD1 as a possible D gene (6 bases). Here the CDR3 DNA reads TGTGCCAGCACCTGGACAGAAAGCACAGATACGCAGTATTTT. Translating gives CASTWTESTDTQYF.